The 2 T cell receptor beta chains in this list originate from one sample, sequenced in a study of T cells in Graves' hyperthyroidism and ophthalmopathy. RNA transcripts gave rise to amplified TCR beta CDR3 regions. HTBI primers were used for first-round RT-PCR of the TCR CDR3. MiXCR, run by TCRdb on the multiplex PCR reads, gives a single entry per CDR3 protein. This table has some 600,000 distinct CDR3 sequences, around 13% appearing once. The sequencing input was blood. These receptors were obtained from a woman aged 25-40 years with Graves' hyperthyroidism that later progressed to Graves' ophthalmopathy.

This clonotype was detected ten times or more. The gene calls are TRBV20-1 and TRBJ2-3; D is unresolved. Between the trimmed V and J ends, which lost 1 base and 5 bases, there was a span of 10 bases. CDR1 DFQATT and CDR2 SNEGSKA come from the germline V gene (reference sequence). The CDR3 has 13 amino acids. CDR3 region: CSARGHTKDTQYF. The CDR3 nucleotides read TGCAGTGCTAGAGGTCACACAAAAGATACGCAGTATTTT.

This clonotype was observed at least ten times. The chain employs TRBV6-5 and TRBJ2-6, with TRBD1 identical over 8 bases. Germline V gives CDR1 MNHEY, CDR2 SVGAGI. Trimming took 2 bases from V and 0 from J; bases not matched to a gene: 3. The CDR3 is 17 amino acids. The CDR3 spells CASSYRGTGSGANVLTF. The DNA of the CDR3 is TGTGCCAGCAGTTACCGCGGGACAGGCTCTGGGGCCAACGTCCTGACTTTC.